The 25 T cell receptor beta chains reported below all come from one sample, sequenced in a study of blood T cell repertoires in COVID-19. Profiled with immunoSEQ multiplex PCR; TCRdb holds only in-frame clones, not every one. Seen here are 62,000 or so clones, 78% observed once, and the top ten hold approximately 14%. The sequenced material came from peripheral blood. All receptors come from a man aged 55-75 years with COVID-19, enrolled during active disease.

This clone was seen a handful of times. The V call is TRBV19, the J call TRBJ2-5; tentative D call: TRBD1 (6 bases). Trimming pared 8 bases from V and 1 base from J, leaving 17 bases between. Germline loops: CDR1 LNHDA, CDR2 SQIVND (reference sequence). The CDR3 is made up of 15 amino acids. CDR3 DNA: TGTGCCAGTGGAGGCGACAGGCTCGGCCAAGAGACCCAGTACTTC. This encodes CASGGDRLGQETQYF.

The V and J genes are TRBV19 and TRBJ2-7, with 8 bases that match TRBD2. CDR1 is LNHDA and CDR2 is SQIVND in the germline V gene (reference sequence). V was clipped by 3 bases and J by 4 bases; unmatched bases: 8. The CDR3 has 15 amino acids. CDR3 nucleotides: TGTGCCAGTAGTATGGGGGGTAGCGGGGATTACGAGCAGTACTTC. It specifies CASSMGGSGDYEQYF. Complete variable domain (other parts from reference TRBV19 and TRBJ2-7): DGGITQSPKYLFRKEGQNVTLSCEQNLNHDAMYWYRQDPGQGLRLIYYSQIVNDFQKGDIAEGYSVSREKKESFPLTVTSAQKNPTAFYLCASSMGGSGDYEQYFGPGTRLTVT.

The genes are TRBV7-2 and TRBJ2-2, with 8 bases matching TRBD1. The CDR3 is 15 residues long. CDR1 and CDR2 (germline): SGHTA, FQGNSA. Losses at the gene ends were 5 bases for V and 4 bases for J; bases not matched to a gene: 6. CDR3 region: CASSPATGATGELFF. For the CDR3, the DNA is TGTGCCAGCAGCCCGGCGACAGGGGCCACCGGGGAGCTGTTTTTT.

V gene TRBV9 combines with J gene TRBJ2-1; 8 bases agree with TRBD1. This CDR3 region has 14 residues. The trim removed 6 bases at V and 5 bases at J, leaving 7 bases unmatched. The germline V gene has CDR1 SGDLS and CDR2 YYNGEE. The CDR3 sequence is CASISDRVHNEQFF. CDR3 nucleotide sequence: TGTGCCAGCATCTCGGACAGGGTCCACAATGAGCAGTTCTTC.

The V call is TRBV6-5, the J call TRBJ1-2; maybe TRBD1 (5 bases). The CDR3 spans 13 residues. CDR1 is MNHEY and CDR2 is SVGAGI in the germline V gene. The V end was cut by 4 bases, the J end by 3 bases, with 9 bases between. The CDR3 DNA follows: TGTGCCAGCAGTTTAGGGGAGGACTATGGCTACACCTTC. Translated: CASSLGEDYGYTF.

The V and J genes are TRBV3-1 (or the pseudogene TRBV3-2) and TRBJ2-5; 14 nucleotides line up with TRBD2. The ends lost 2 bases at V and 4 bases at J; junction bases unmatched: 3. Germline V gives CDR1 LGHDT, CDR2 YNNKEL (reference sequence). The CDR3 sequence is 16 residues long. The CDR3 nucleotides are TGTGCCAGCAGCCAATTGGGACTAGCGGGGGCAGAGACCCAGTACTTC. This encodes CASSQLGLAGAETQYF.

This chain uses TRBV7-9 with TRBJ2-3; 8 positions match TRBD2. The CDR3 is made up of 15 amino acids. V dropped 5 bases and J dropped 2; count of bases not matched to a gene: 6. CDR1 and CDR2 (germline): SEHNR, FQNEAQ (reference sequence). The CDR3, as DNA: TGTGCCAGCAGCCGGGAGGGGTCGTCCACAGATACGCAGTATTTT. Protein: CASSREGSSTDTQYF.

The rearrangement links TRBV15 to TRBJ1-5, with D maybe TRBD1 (5 bases). Trimming pared 0 bases from V and 3 bases from J, leaving 12 bases between. CDR1 is LNHNV and CDR2 is YYDKDF in the germline V gene (reference sequence). The CDR3 sequence is 16 residues long. This chain's CDR3 is CATSRDRQGNNQPQHF. The CDR3 nucleotides are TGTGCCACCAGCAGAGATCGGCAGGGTAACAATCAGCCCCAGCATTTT.

The V gene is TRBV21-1, the J gene TRBJ1-4; TRBD1 is the table's D call and was not checked against the DNA. TRBV21-1 is reported as a pseudogene. This CDR3 region has 19 residues. The CDR3 DNA is TGTGCCAGCAGCAAAGTAGGGACAGGGGGAATCCGCACTAATGAAAAACTGTTTTTT. This encodes CASSKVGTGGIRTNEKLFF.

The chain couples TRBV7-3 to TRBJ1-2; D is perhaps TRBD1 (6 bases). Germline loops: CDR1 SGHTA, CDR2 FQGTGA. With 4 bases removed from V and 3 bases from J, the gap between germline ends came to 9 bases. This CDR3 has 13 residues. This CDR3 reads CASSSSGDYGYTF. Written as DNA, the CDR3 is TGTGCCAGCAGCTCCTCAGGGGACTATGGCTACACCTTC.

This CDR3 is CASSPHGGRDSPLHF. CDR3 coding DNA: TGTGCCAGCAGTCCCCATGGAGGTCGGGATTCACCCCTCCACTTT. V usage is TRBV6-5 and J usage is TRBJ1-6; D is unresolved. V lost 5 bases, J lost 8 bases, and 16 bases lay in between. The length of the CDR3 is 15 residues. Germline lookup yields CDR1 MNHEY and CDR2 SVGAGI.

V is TRBV18 and J is TRBJ1-6; maybe TRBD1 (5 bases). V was pared by 3 bases and J by 0 bases, with 12 bases between. The germline gives CDR1 KGHSH, CDR2 LQKENI. This CDR3 region has 17 residues. The CDR3 region is CASSPGRTISYNSPLHF. Written as DNA, the CDR3 is TGTGCCAGCTCACCGGGACGGACTATCTCCTATAATTCACCCCTCCACTTT.

V and J are TRBV11-2 and TRBJ2-3, with TRBD2 identical over 8 bases. Trimming cost V 4 bases and J 6 bases; bases outside gene matches: 9. Germline-derived CDR1 and CDR2 are SGHAT and FQNNGV. The CDR3 has 15 residues. The CDR3 reads CASSSHSGMGDTQYF. The CDR3 coding sequence is TGTGCCAGCAGCTCCCATAGCGGGATGGGGGATACGCAGTATTTT.

V and J are TRBV13 and TRBJ2-7, with D possibly being TRBD1 (5 bases). The germline V gene has CDR1 PRHDT and CDR2 FYEKMQ (reference sequence). The CDR3 has 14 amino acids. Trimming cost V 0 bases and J 6 bases, with 12 bases left between them. CDR3 sequence: CASSLGQGSSEQYF. CDR3 sequence (DNA): TGTGCCAGCAGCTTAGGCCAGGGTAGCAGCGAGCAGTACTTC.

This clone was observed a few times. This rearrangement joins TRBV19 to TRBJ2-5, with D maybe TRBD2 (5 bases). CDR1 is LNHDA and CDR2 is SQIVND in the germline V gene (reference sequence). V lost 3 bases, J lost 1 base, and 6 bases lay in between. The CDR3 length is 13 residues. CDR3 coding DNA: TGTGCCAGTAGTATTGCGGGCCAAGAGACCCAGTACTTC. It yields the protein CASSIAGQETQYF.

On this clone: Other DNA sequences from this sample encode an identical CDR3 as well. The chain couples TRBV5-1 to TRBJ2-5; 10 positions agree with TRBD2. There are 16 residues in the CDR3. Trimming cost V 0 bases and J 5 bases; bases outside gene matches: 7. CDR1 and CDR2 (germline): SGHRS, YFSETQ. CDR3 sequence: CASSLGLAGGSETQYF. The CDR3 nucleotides read TGCGCCAGCAGCTTGGGCTTAGCGGGAGGTTCGGAGACCCAGTACTTC.

CDR3 in amino acids: CASSWTEDLDTQYF. Written as DNA, the CDR3 is TGCGCCAGCAGCTGGACGGAGGACTTAGATACGCAGTATTTT. The chain has TRBV5-1 and TRBJ2-3, with D possibly TRBD2 on 5 matching bases. Germline CDR1 is SGHRS and CDR2 is YFSETQ. This CDR3 spans 14 amino acids. Between the trimmed V and J ends, which lost 3 bases and 5 bases, there was a span of 13 bases.

The CDR3 bases are TGTGCCAGCAGCTTATTGGGACAGCCTAACGGTGAAAAACTGTTTTTT. Translating it yields CASSLLGQPNGEKLFF. The chain links TRBV7-2 to TRBJ1-4; TRBD1 matches at 7 bases. Losses at the gene ends were 2 bases for V and 7 bases for J; bases not matched to a gene: 10. This CDR3 has 16 residues. Germline values: CDR1 SGHTA, CDR2 FQGNSA.

V and J are TRBV19 and TRBJ1-1; tentative D call: TRBD1 (5 bases). The CDR3 consists of 11 residues. CDR1 LNHDA and CDR2 SQIVND come from the germline V gene (reference sequence). The V and J ends lost 3 bases and 10 bases respectively, with 9 bases between them. CDR3 nucleotide sequence: TGTGCCAGTAGTATTCGGGGGGGAGCTTTCTTT. Translating it yields CASSIRGGAFF.

Regarding this clone: Sequence at one end of the junction differs from germline and may be a read error. The gene calls are TRBV6-1 and TRBJ1-2; D unresolved. CDR1 and CDR2 from the germline V gene are MNHNS and SASEGT. The CDR3 is 13 amino acids. The CDR3: CASSEAILGRTSF. Written as DNA, the CDR3 is TGTGCCAGCAGTGAAGCGATTTTGGGCAGAACATCCTTC.

This rearrangement joins TRBV11-3 to TRBJ2-7; 7 positions agree with TRBD2. The CDR3 is 14 residues long. CDR1 and CDR2 from the germline V gene are SGHNT and YENEEA. Trimming removed 2 bases from V and 5 bases from J; junction bases left unmatched: 6. The DNA for the CDR3 is TGTGCCAGCAGCTTACGGGGGGTGGGCGACGAGCAGTACTTC. Protein sequence: CASSLRGVGDEQYF.

The genes are TRBV19 and TRBJ1-2; perhaps TRBD1 as D (6 bases). There are 11 residues in the CDR3. The germline CDR1 and CDR2 sequences are LNHDA and SQIVND (reference sequence). The V gene lost 6 bases and the J gene lost 10 bases, with 12 bases spanning the gap. The CDR3 DNA sequence: TGTGCCAGTAGGAACTACAGGGACTACACCTTC. This encodes CASRNYRDYTF.

This clone was seen only once. The rearrangement uses TRBV6-5 and TRBJ2-7, with 14 bases matching TRBD2. V dropped 8 bases and J dropped 2; count of bases not matched to a gene: 2. The CDR3 is 14 residues long. Germline V CDR1 and CDR2: MNHEY, SVGAGI. This chain's CDR3 is CASETSGRAYEQYF. The CDR3 nucleotides are TGTGCCAGCGAGACTAGCGGGAGGGCCTACGAGCAGTACTTC.

The chain couples TRBV6-5 to TRBJ2-3; D is unresolved. This CDR3 has 15 amino acids. V lost 2 bases and J 1 base, leaving 10 bases between the germline ends. Germline CDR1 is MNHEY and CDR2 is SVGAGI. Here the CDR3 reads CASSYSAPRTDTQYF. In nucleotides, the CDR3 is TGTGCCAGCAGTTACAGCGCGCCCCGCACAGATACGCAGTATTTT.

The CDR3 DNA sequence: TGTGCCAGCAGCTACCTACTTGGCAATGAGCAGTTCTTC. It codes for CASSYLLGNEQFF. This chain connects TRBV9 to TRBJ2-1, with D unresolved. The germline gives CDR1 SGDLS, CDR2 YYNGEE. The V and J ends lost 4 bases and 6 bases respectively, with 11 bases between them. The CDR3 sequence is 13 residues long.